This TCR beta chain was captured in a study of PD-1 blockade in classical Hodgkin lymphoma. Background on the study: On a schedule of every 2 weeks, patients received nivolumab 3 mg/kg intravenously.

As to this clone: What it recognizes is unknown.

Clones were read by immunoSEQ multiplex PCR, and TCRdb kept only the in-frame ones, dropping some. Of just under 100,000 clones listed, roughly 83% are singletons. Following autologous stem cell transplantation, relapse occurred in every patient, and exposure to brentuximab vedotin varied. Points from the study as a whole: The CD4+ diversity rise by C4D1 was clearest in complete responders. It was among complete responders that baseline diversity resembled that of newly diagnosed patients. Relative to healthy donors, newly diagnosed patients reportedly had lower baseline TCR diversity, which was reported as lower still in relapsed/refractory patients.

There are 17 residues in the CDR3. Germline loops: CDR1 LGHNA, CDR2 YNFKEQ. Trimming pared 0 bases from V and 4 bases from J, leaving 16 bases between. The genes are TRBV4-2 and TRBJ1-3; TRBD1 might be the D (6 bases). This receptor was identified in a human donor with classical Hodgkin lymphoma. The source material was peripheral blood mononuclear cells (PBMCs), sampled at baseline. The CDR3, as DNA: TGTGCCAGCAGCCAAGATTGGACCGCAGGGGCCGGAAACACCATATATTTT. Protein product: CASSQDWTAGAGNTIYF.